Reported below is one T cell receptor (beta chain). Sequencing was performed with immunoSEQ multiplex PCR; in TCRdb, only in-frame clones are kept and a portion is missing. In the table there are 28,000 or so clones, 90% to 95% of which are singletons. These data come from a study of blood T cell repertoires in COVID-19. Study at large: Spain, Italy and the United States supplied samples that represented acute and convalescent COVID-19.

This sequence was found in a human donor in a cohort sampled during active COVID-19. Sequences were obtained from peripheral blood.

This CDR3 is CASSQVSGTQYF. For the CDR3, the DNA is TGTGCCAGCAGCCAAGTTTCAGGTACGCAGTATTTT. V gene TRBV3-1 (or the pseudogene TRBV3-2) combines with J gene TRBJ2-3; D is unresolved. The length of the CDR3 is 12 residues. V was shortened by 1 base and J by 8 bases, with 7 bases between the two germline ends. The germline CDR1 and CDR2 sequences are LGHDT and YNNKEL (reference sequence).